Here is one TCR beta chain with its context. Its antigen remains unidentified. At one boundary the junction diverges from the germline segment, which might be a read error. These data are taken from a study of T cell responses to AZD1222 COVID-19 vaccine. Study findings and constraints: Every sample of the repertoires postdated the peak T cell response. Two AZD1222 doses significantly raised spike-specific TCR breadth and depth over controls.

Some clones are missing from TCRdb's copy, which holds only in-frame ones; the method was immunoSEQ multiplex PCR. The data contain roughly 150,000 clones, roughly nine tenths of them singletons. The CDR3 has 13 amino acids. Germline CDR1 SGHAT, CDR2 FQDESV (reference sequence). This clonotype was obtained from an adult who had recovered from COVID-19. The J gene is TRBJ2-7, the V gene TRBV11-1; D unclear. Sample: peripheral blood, taken after recovery from COVID-19. CDR3 in amino acids: CASADPLVYEQYF. The CDR3 region has the DNA TGTGCCAGCGCAGACCCACTTGTCTACGAGCAGTATTTC. The full variable domain, completed using reference TRBV11-1 and TRBJ2-7, is EAEVAQSPRYKITEKSQAVAFWCDPISGHATLYWYRQILGQGPELLVQFQDESVVDDSQLPKDRFSAERLKGVDSTLKIQPAELGDSAMYLCASADPLVYEQYFGPGTRLTVT.